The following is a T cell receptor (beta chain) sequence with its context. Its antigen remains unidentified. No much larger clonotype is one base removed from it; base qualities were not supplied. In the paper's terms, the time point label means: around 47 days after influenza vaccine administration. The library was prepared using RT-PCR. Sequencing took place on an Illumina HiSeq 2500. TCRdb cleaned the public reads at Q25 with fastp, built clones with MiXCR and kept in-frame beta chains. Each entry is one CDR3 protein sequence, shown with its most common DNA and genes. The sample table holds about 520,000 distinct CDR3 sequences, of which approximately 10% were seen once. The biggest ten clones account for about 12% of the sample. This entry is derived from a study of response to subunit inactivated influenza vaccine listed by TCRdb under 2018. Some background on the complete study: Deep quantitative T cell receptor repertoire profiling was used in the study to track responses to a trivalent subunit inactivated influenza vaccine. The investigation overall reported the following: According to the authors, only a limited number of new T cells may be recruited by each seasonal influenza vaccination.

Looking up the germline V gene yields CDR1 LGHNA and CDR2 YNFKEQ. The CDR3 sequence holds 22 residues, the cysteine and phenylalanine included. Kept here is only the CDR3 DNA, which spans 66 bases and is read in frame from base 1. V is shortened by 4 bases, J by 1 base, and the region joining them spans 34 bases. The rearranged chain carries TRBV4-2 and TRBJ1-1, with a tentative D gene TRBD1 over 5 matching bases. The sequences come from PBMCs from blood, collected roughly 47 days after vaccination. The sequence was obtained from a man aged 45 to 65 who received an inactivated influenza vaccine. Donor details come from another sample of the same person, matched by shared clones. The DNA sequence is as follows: TGTGCCAGCAGCCCATTTGCAAGGGCAGCAGGGAACGGGTTCCATGGGAACACTGAAGCTTTCTTT. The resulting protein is CASSPFARAAGNGFHGNTEAFF.